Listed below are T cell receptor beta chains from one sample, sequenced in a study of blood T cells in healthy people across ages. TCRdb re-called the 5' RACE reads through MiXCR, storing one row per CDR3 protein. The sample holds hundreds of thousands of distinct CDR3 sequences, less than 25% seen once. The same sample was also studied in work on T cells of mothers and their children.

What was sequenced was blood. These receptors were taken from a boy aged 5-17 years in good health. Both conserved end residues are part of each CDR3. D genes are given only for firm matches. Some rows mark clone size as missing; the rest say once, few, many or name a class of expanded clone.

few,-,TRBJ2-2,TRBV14,TGTGCCAGCAGCCCTCTTAGGACAGCGAACACCGGGGAGCTGTTTTTT,CASSPLRTANTGELFF
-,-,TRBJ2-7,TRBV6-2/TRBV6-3,TGTGCCAGCAGTTACTCGAATGGCGAGCAGTACTTC,CASSYSNGEQYF
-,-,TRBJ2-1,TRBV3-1,TGTGCCAGCAGCCAGTCCGGGACGGGATACAATGAGCAGCTCTTC,CASSQSGTGYNEQLF
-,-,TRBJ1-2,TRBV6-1,TGTGCCAGCATCCCCGGGCCCTCTAACTATGGCTACACCTTC,CASIPGPSNYGYTF
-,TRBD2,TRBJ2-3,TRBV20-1,TGCAGTGCTCCGAGAGGGACGATAGCGGGACCAGATACACAGTATTTT,CSAPRGTIAGPDTQYF
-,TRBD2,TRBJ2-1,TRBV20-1,TGCAGTGCCTCGAACGGACTAGCGGGGGCCTACAATGAGCAGTTCTTC,CSASNGLAGAYNEQFF
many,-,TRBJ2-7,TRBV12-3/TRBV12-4,TGTGCCAGTGCTCCGGGCCCCGAGTACCACGAGCAGTACTTC,CASAPGPEYHEQYF
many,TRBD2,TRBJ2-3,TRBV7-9,TGTGCCAGCAGCAGTAGCGGGAGGGGAGATACGCAGTATTTT,CASSSSGRGDTQYF
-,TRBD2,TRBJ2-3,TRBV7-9,TGTGCCAGCAGCTTACTAGCGGGCCAAGTCAGGCCAGATACGCAGTATTTT,CASSLLAGQVRPDTQYF
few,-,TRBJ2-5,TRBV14,TGTGCCAGCAGCCAAGAAAGCGGGACAAAGTACCAAGAGACCCAGTACTTC,CASSQESGTKYQETQYF
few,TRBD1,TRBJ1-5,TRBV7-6,TGTGCCAGCAGCTTAGCCCCGGGACAGAGCAATCAGCCCCAGCATTTT,CASSLAPGQSNQPQHF
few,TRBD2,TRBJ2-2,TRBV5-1,TGCGCCAGCAGCTCCCATACCGGGACTAGCGGCACCGGGGAGCTGTTTTTT,CASSSHTGTSGTGELFF
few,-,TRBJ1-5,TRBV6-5,TGTGCCAGCAGTAGGACAGTCAATCAGCCCCAGCATTTT,CASSRTVNQPQHF
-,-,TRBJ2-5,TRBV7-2,TGTGCCAGCAGTCCCCAGGGAAACGGGGAGACCCAGTACTTC,CASSPQGNGETQYF
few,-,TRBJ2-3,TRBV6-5,TGTGCCAGCAGTTACGGCGGGACTCTCACAGATACGCAGTATTTT,CASSYGGTLTDTQYF
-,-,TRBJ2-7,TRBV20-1,TGCAGTGCTAGAGATCTCGACAAATCCTACGAGCAGTACTTC,CSARDLDKSYEQYF
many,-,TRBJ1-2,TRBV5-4,TGTGCCAGCAGCTTGGAAGTCGGTGGCTACACCTTC,CASSLEVGGYTF
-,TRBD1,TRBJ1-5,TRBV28,TGTGCCAGCAGTTTGGGCAGGGGGCGCTTTCAGCCCCAGCATTTT,CASSLGRGRFQPQHF
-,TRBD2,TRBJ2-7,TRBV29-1,TGCAGCGTTCTCGCGGGAGACTACGAGCAGTACTTC,CSVLAGDYEQYF
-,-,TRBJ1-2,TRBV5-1,TGCGCCAGCACCGGACGGAAGGATGGCTACACCTTC,CASTGRKDGYTF
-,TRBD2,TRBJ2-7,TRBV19,TGTGCCAGTAGTATGACCTCTCCAAGCGGGAGGCTCTCCTACGAGCAGTACTTC,CASSMTSPSGRLSYEQYF
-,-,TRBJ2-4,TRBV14,TGTGCCAGCGGATCCCGCACGACAGGAGGATGTTTTATCGCCAAAAACATTCAGTACTTC,CASGSRTTGGCFIAKNIQYF
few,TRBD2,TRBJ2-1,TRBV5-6,TGTGCCAGCAGGAGGACTAGCGGGGGCCTTTCCTACAATGAGCAGTTCTTC,CASRRTSGGLSYNEQFF
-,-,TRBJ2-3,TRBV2,TGTGCCAGGAGAGAATACACAGATACGCAGTATTTT,CARREYTDTQYF
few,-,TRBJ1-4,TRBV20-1,TGCAGTGCTAGAGATCCTTCAGGGACCACTAATGAAAAACTGTTTTTT,CSARDPSGTTNEKLFF
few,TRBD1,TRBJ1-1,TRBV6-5,TGTGCCAGCAGTTATAGAATATCTTGGGGACAGGGGCGTGGGGACACTGAAGCTTTCTTT,CASSYRISWGQGRGDTEAFF
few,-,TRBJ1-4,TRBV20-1,TGCAGTGCTATCCGTCACCGGGGGATCAGGAATGAAAAACTGTTTTTT,CSAIRHRGIRNEKLFF